This T cell receptor beta chain was sequenced in a study of T-cell memory formation after mild COVID-19. Study context: Each donor largely had its own TCR clusters. Regarding the study as a whole: In second-wave clones peaking day 37, SARS-CoV-2 specificity remained unconfirmed. Among CD4+ contracting clones, most were CM and EM, and CD8+ ones EMRA.

TCRdb processed the 5' RACE reads anew with MiXCR; each CDR3 protein has one entry. The sample holds 250,000 to 300,000 distinct CDR3 sequences, 15% to 20% seen once. Trimming took 0 bases from V and 1 from J, leaving 15 bases between them. Germline CDR1 reads SGHTA; CDR2 reads FQGNSA. The CDR3 has 17 residues. The table lists this clonotype with many counts. Its antigen is not identified. The TCR originated in a man younger than 30 who had mild COVID-19 (a few samples of this study predate the infection). Cell type and time point are not known. Input material: PBMCs or a T cell subset sorted from them (not recorded which). This sequence joins TRBV7-2 and TRBJ2-5; possibly TRBD1 for D (6 bases). Here the CDR3 DNA reads TGTGCCAGCAGCTTAGCCGACAGGAGGATAAGCCAAGAGACCCAGTACTTC. Translation: CASSLADRRISQETQYF.